This is a list of T cell receptor beta chains from one sample in a study of blood T cell repertoires in COVID-19. TCRdb keeps only in-frame clones here, not all; method: immunoSEQ multiplex PCR. The sample holds about 80,000 clones; 88% are singletons and the top ten take 6% to 7.5%. Material for sequencing was peripheral blood. The receptors originated from a woman over 75 with acute or convalescent COVID-19. Each CDR3 is given with its conserved first and last residue. Fields, in order: CDR3 length, clone size, D gene, J gene, V gene, CDR3 protein, CDR3 DNA. The D gene is left open where the match is weak. Not all rows give a size; the values are once, few, many and, for expanded clones, a class.

>14|-|TRBD2|TRBJ2-3|TRBV18
CASSPRGGIDTQYF
TGTGCCAGCTCACCACGGGGGGGTATCGATACGCAGTATTTT
>14|-|TRBD1|TRBJ2-7|TRBV5-6
CASSVPGQGYEQYF
TGTGCCAGCAGCGTACCGGGACAGGGTTACGAGCAGTACTTC
>11|-|-|TRBJ1-2|TRBV20-1
CSARQGGGYTF
TGCAGTGCTAGGCAAGGGGGTGGCTACACCTTC
>15|-|TRBD1|TRBJ2-5|TRBV4-2
CASSQGTGGQETQYF
TGTGCCAGCAGCCAGGGGACAGGGGGTCAAGAGACCCAGTACTTC
>15|-|TRBD2|TRBJ2-1|TRBV7-2
CASSLLAASYNEQFF
TGTGCCAGCAGCTTACTAGCGGCCTCCTACAATGAGCAGTTCTTC
>15|once|-|TRBJ1-6|TRBV27
CASSFEGTYNSPLHF
TGTGCCAGCAGTTTCGAGGGGACTTATAATTCACCCCTCCACTTT
>15|-|-|TRBJ2-1|TRBV19
CASSPRDISSNEQFF
TGTGCCAGTAGTCCCAGGGACATCAGTAGTAATGAGCAGTTCTTC
>14|once|-|TRBJ1-2|TRBV4-3
CASSQDRGGHGYTF
TGCGCCAGCAGCCAAGATCGCGGAGGGCACGGCTACACCTTC
>13|-|TRBD2|TRBJ2-2|TRBV30
CAWTSGLTGELFF
TGTGCCTGGACTAGCGGCCTCACCGGGGAGCTGTTTTTT
>13|-|-|TRBJ2-7|TRBV6-4
CASSDNILGEQYF
TGTGCCAGCAGTGACAACATCCTAGGCGAGCAGTACTTC
>15|once|TRBD1|TRBJ2-3|TRBV7-9
CASSFRDRGTDTQYF
TGTGCCAGCAGCTTCCGGGACAGGGGCACAGATACGCAGTATTTT
>13|-|-|TRBJ1-4|TRBV12-3/TRBV12-4
CASRTVIGEKLFF
TGTGCCAGCAGGACAGTTATAGGTGAAAAACTGTTTTTT
>16|-|TRBD1|TRBJ1-2|TRBV14
CASSQGLQGAGYGYTF
TGTGCCAGCAGCCAAGGCCTACAGGGGGCGGGGTATGGCTACACCTTC
>15|-|-|TRBJ2-1|TRBV11-3
CASSLQGRDTNEQFF
TGTGCCAGCAGCCTACAGGGCCGGGACACGAATGAGCAGTTCTTC
>16|-|-|TRBJ1-6|TRBV6-1
CASSELRVTYNSPLHF
TGTGCCAGCAGTGAACTGAGGGTCACCTATAATTCACCCCTCCACTTT
>16|-|-|TRBJ2-1|TRBV11-2
CASSLIPGSPYNEQFF
TGTGCCAGCAGCCTCATCCCGGGTTCCCCCTACAATGAGCAGTTCTTC
>17|once|TRBD2|TRBJ2-2|TRBV7-6
CASSFTSGSLDTGELFF
TGTGCCAGCAGCTTCACTAGCGGGAGCTTGGACACCGGGGAGCTGTTTTTT
>16|few|-|TRBJ2-5|TRBV4-2
CASSQVNLEDQETQYF
TGTGCCAGCAGCCAAGTCAACCTGGAGGACCAAGAGACCCAGTACTTC
>16|-|-|TRBJ1-2|TRBV6-5
CASSYSGGAPNYGYTF
TGTGCCAGCAGTTACTCGGGGGGGGCTCCAAACTATGGCTACACCTTC
>20|-|TRBD2|TRBJ2-3|TRBV4-2
CASSQAGSWGAGDHTDTQYF
TGTGCCAGCAGCCAAGCCGGAAGTTGGGGAGCGGGGGATCACACAGATACGCAGTATTTT
>14|-|TRBD1|TRBJ2-7|TRBV11-2
CASSSTGISYEQYF
TGTGCCAGCAGCTCGACAGGGATCTCCTACGAGCAGTACTTC
>11|-|-|TRBJ1-6|TRBV9
CASGGNSPLHF
TGTGCCAGCGGAGGTAATTCACCCCTCCACTTT
>13|-|TRBD1|TRBJ2-4|TRBV10-1
CASSPGGGDIQYF
TGCGCCAGCAGTCCAGGGGGTGGTGACATTCAGTACTTC
>17|-|TRBD2|TRBJ2-5|TRBV28
CASSETSGRQWQETQYF
TGTGCCAGCAGCGAGACTAGCGGGAGACAGTGGCAAGAGACCCAGTACTTC
>16|-|TRBD2|TRBJ2-5|TRBV4-3
CASSQGSGGPQETQYF
TGCGCCAGCAGCCAGGGGAGCGGGGGCCCACAAGAGACCCAGTACTTC
>15|-|TRBD1|TRBJ1-5|TRBV30
CAWTTGQGVHQPQHF
TGTGCCTGGACCACAGGGCAGGGGGTTCATCAGCCCCAGCATTTT
>14|few|TRBD1|TRBJ1-1|TRBV3-1/TRBV3-2
CASSPHSGTVEAFF
TGTGCCAGCAGCCCTCATTCCGGGACAGTTGAAGCTTTCTTT
>15|few|-|TRBJ2-3|TRBV5-4
CASSPERVSTDTQYF
TGTGCCAGCAGCCCGGAGAGGGTAAGCACAGATACGCAGTATTTT
>16|-|TRBD2|TRBJ2-3|TRBV3-1/TRBV3-2
CASSQVSGGSVGTQYF
TGTGCCAGCAGCCAGGTTAGCGGGGGTAGCGTCGGCACGCAGTATTTT
>14|once|-|TRBJ1-1|TRBV7-2
CASSLKGRETEAFF
TGTGCCAGCAGCTTAAAGGGGAGGGAGACTGAAGCTTTCTTT
>13|once|TRBD1|TRBJ1-1|TRBV19
CASSSTGDTEAFF
TGTGCCAGTAGTTCTACAGGGGACACTGAAGCTTTCTTT
>12|-|-|TRBJ1-1|TRBV11-2
CASSLGDTEAFF
TGTGCCAGCAGCTTGGGAGACACTGAAGCTTTCTTT
>10|-|-|TRBJ1-2|TRBV6-6
CATQGRVYTF
TGTGCCACCCAGGGGCGGGTCTACACCTTC
>16|-|-|TRBJ1-2|TRBV5-4
CASSFFATGANYGYTF
TGTGCCAGCAGCTTTTTCGCGACAGGAGCTAACTATGGCTACACCTTC
>14|-|-|TRBJ1-3|TRBV6-5
CASSPGPRGNTIYF
TGTGCCAGCTCGCCCGGTCCTCGGGGAAACACCATATATTTT